This T cell receptor beta chain was obtained from a study of blood T cell repertoires in COVID-19. As for the study in general: The study drew acute and convalescent COVID-19 samples from the United States, Italy and Spain. Sources were T cells, B-cell-depleted T cells, or PBMCs; the material itself was cDNA or gDNA.

The repertoire was sequenced with immunoSEQ multiplex PCR; TCRdb's copy has only in-frame clones and lacks some. The sample has roughly 330,000 clones, 89% seen once. This sequence originates from a man in his late teens or twenties who had recovered from COVID-19. Sequenced: peripheral blood.

CDR3 sequence: CASSIGKLLAGVAYEQYF. CDR3 nucleotide sequence: TGTGCCAGTAGTATCGGGAAGCTGCTAGCGGGAGTAGCCTACGAGCAGTACTTC. The chain carries TRBV19 and TRBJ2-7; 10 bases map to TRBD2. The length of the CDR3 is 18 residues. The V gene end was trimmed by 3 bases and the J gene end by 2 bases; junction bases not matched to a gene: 13. Per germline, CDR1 LNHDA and CDR2 SQIVND (reference sequence). The full variable domain, its missing parts supplied by reference TRBV19 and TRBJ2-7, is DGGITQSPKYLFRKEGQNVTLSCEQNLNHDAMYWYRQDPGQGLRLIYYSQIVNDFQKGDIAEGYSVSREKKESFPLTVTSAQKNPTAFYLCASSIGKLLAGVAYEQYFGPGTRLTVT.